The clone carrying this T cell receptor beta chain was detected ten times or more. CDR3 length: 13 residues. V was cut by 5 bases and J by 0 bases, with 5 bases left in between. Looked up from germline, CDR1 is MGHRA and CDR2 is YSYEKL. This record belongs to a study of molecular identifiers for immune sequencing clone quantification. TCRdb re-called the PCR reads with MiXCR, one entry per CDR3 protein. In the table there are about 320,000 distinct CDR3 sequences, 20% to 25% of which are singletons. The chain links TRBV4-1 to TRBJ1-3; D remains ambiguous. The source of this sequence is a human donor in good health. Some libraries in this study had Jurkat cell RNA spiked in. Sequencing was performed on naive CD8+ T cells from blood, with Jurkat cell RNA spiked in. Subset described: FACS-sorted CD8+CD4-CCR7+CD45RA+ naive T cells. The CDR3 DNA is TGCGCCAGCAGCTGGAGCTCTGGAAACACCATATATTTT. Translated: CASSWSSGNTIYF.